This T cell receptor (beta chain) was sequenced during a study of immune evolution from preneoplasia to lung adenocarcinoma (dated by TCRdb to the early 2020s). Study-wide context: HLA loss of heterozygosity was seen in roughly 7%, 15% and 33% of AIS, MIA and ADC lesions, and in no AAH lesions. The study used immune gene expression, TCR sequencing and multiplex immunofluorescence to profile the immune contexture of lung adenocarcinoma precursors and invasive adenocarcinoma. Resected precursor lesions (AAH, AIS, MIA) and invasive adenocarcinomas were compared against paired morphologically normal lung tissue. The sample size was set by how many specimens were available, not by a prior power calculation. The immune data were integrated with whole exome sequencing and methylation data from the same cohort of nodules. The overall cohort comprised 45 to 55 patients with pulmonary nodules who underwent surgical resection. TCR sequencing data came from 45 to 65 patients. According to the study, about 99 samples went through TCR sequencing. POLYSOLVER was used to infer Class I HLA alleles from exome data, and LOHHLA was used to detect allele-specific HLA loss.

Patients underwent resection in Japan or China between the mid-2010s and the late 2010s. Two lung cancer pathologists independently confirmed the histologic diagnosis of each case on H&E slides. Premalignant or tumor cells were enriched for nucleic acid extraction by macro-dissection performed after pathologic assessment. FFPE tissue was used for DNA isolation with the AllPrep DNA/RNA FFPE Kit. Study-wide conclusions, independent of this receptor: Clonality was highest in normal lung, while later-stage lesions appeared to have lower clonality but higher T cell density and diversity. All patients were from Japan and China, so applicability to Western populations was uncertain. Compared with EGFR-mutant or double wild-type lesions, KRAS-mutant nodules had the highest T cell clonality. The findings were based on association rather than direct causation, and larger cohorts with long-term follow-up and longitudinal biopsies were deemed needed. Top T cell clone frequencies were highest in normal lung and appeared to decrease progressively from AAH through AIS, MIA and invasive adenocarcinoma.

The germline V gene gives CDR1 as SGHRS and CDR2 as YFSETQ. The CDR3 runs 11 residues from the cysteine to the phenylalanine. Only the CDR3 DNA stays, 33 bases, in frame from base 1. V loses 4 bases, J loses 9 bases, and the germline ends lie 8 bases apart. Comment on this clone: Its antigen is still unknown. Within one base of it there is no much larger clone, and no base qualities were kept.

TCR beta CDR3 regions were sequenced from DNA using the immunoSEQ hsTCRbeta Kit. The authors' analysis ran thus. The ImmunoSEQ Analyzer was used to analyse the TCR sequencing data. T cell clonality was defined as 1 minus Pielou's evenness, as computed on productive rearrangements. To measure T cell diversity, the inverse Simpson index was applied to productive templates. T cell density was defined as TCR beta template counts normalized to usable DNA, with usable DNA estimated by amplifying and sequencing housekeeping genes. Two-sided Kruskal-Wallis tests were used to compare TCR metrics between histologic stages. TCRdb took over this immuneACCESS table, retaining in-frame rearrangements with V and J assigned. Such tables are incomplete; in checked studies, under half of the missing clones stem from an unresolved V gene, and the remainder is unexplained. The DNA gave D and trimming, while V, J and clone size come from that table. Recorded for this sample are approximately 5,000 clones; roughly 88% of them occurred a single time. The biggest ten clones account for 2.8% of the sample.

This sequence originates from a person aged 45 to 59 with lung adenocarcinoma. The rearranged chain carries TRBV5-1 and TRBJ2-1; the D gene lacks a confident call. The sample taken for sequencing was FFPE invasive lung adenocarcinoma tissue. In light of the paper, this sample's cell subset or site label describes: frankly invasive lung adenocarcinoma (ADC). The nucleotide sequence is TGCGCCAGCAGCCAACCCAGTGAGCAGTTCTTC. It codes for CASSQPSEQFF.